Included here is one TCR beta chain sequence, with context. Its cognate antigen is unknown. The data originate from a study of cytomegalovirus exposure and HLA in healthy donors. Repertoires were generated with immunoSEQ multiplex PCR, while TCRdb's copy carries only in-frame clones and drops some. Here the sample spans roughly 200,000 clones, more than 75% being singletons. The V and J ends lost 4 bases and 4 bases, in that order; junction bases with no gene match: 10. This CDR3 has 17 residues. In germline, CDR1 is SGHRS, CDR2 YFSETQ. Overall study findings and caveats: The study flagged about 150 TCR beta chains as cytomegalovirus-associated. Within the 100 to 150 validation repertoires, first-cohort TCR clusters tended to co-occur, according to a later analysis.

This sequence originates from a man aged 25 to 40 in good health and CMV-seropositive. The rearrangement links TRBV5-1 to TRBJ2-1, with 11 bases fitting TRBD2. Sequenced: PBMCs. In nucleotides, the CDR3 is TGCGCCAGCAGCCCAACACTAGCGGGAGTTAGTTACAATGAGCAGTTCTTC. Translation: CASSPTLAGVSYNEQFF.